The 18 T cell receptor beta chains in this list originate from one sample, sequenced in a study of CD4 and CD8 cells across lung adenocarcinoma regions. One entry per CDR3 protein, called by TCRdb with MiXCR from the PCR reads. Among 3,600 or so distinct CDR3 sequences listed, roughly 67% were seen once. Material for sequencing was CD8+ T cells from the margin of a lung tumor. Receptors were obtained from a female donor with lung adenocarcinoma. The CD4 and CD8 labels of this study may be unreliable.

The chain joins TRBV27 to TRBJ2-1, with D perhaps matching TRBD1 (6 bases). The end of the DNA aligns better with TRBJ2-5, so the J call may be wrong. This CDR3 contains 15 residues. Germline CDR1 reads MNHEY; CDR2 reads SMNVEV (reference sequence). The CDR3 sequence is CASSRRGFSQETQYF. CDR3 DNA: TGTGCCAGCAGCCGCAGGGGTTTCAGCCAAGAGACCCAGTACTTC.

This clonotype has only a few counts. This rearrangement joins TRBV6-1 to TRBJ2-1; TRBD2 aligns across 7 bases. The V and J ends lost 6 bases and 0 bases, in that order; junction bases with no gene match: 5. The CDR3 extends over 15 amino acids. Germline CDR1 and CDR2: MNHNS and SASEGT. In DNA, the CDR3 is TGTGCCAGCAGCGTAGCGGGCAGCTCCTACAATGAGCAGTTCTTC. It codes for CASSVAGSSYNEQFF.

By share, this clonotype counts as hyperexpanded. The chain combines TRBV6-1 with TRBJ2-1, with D possibly matching TRBD2 (5 bases). V was shortened by 0 bases and J by 0 bases, with 9 bases between the two germline ends. The germline gives CDR1 MNHNS, CDR2 SASEGT. The CDR3 consists of 16 residues. DNA for the CDR3: TGTGCCAGCAGTGAAGCTCGAGGGTTCTCCTACAATGAGCAGTTCTTC. Translating it yields CASSEARGFSYNEQFF.

This clonotype was seen only a few times. The CDR3 DNA reads as TGTGCCAGCAGACTCGGATTAGCGGGAGGGGAGACCCAGTACTTC. It specifies CASRLGLAGGETQYF. The chain carries TRBV6-5 and TRBJ2-5, with 11 bases fitting TRBD2. Germline V lookup: CDR1 MNHEY, CDR2 SVGAGI. The CDR3 is made up of 15 amino acids. V dropped 6 bases and J dropped 5; count of bases not matched to a gene: 8.

As for this clonotype: The junction differs from germline at one of its ends, possibly a read error. The CDR3 DNA sequence: TGTGCCAGCAGTGACCCTGGCGGAGGGGACCAAAAGATTCAGTACTTC. This sequence encodes CASSDPGGGDQKIQYF. This chain links TRBV6-1 with TRBJ2-4; a weak D match, TRBD2 (6 bases). This CDR3 contains 16 residues. Germline-derived CDR1 and CDR2 are MNHNS and SASEGT.

Of note for this clonotype: A junction end diverges from the germline sequence, so it may reflect a read error. The J gene is TRBJ2-3, the V gene TRBV10-1; 9 nucleotides align to TRBD1. Germline CDR1 is WNHNN and CDR2 is SYGVQD (reference sequence). The CDR3 is 16 residues long. The DNA of the CDR3 is TGCGCCAGCAGTGATAAGAGGCCGATAGGGACAGGGACGCAGTTTTTT. It is translated as CASSDKRPIGTGTQFF.

Comments on this clonotype: The junction departs from germline at one end; a sequencing error may be responsible. This chain links TRBV6-1 with TRBJ2-5, with D maybe TRBD1 (7 bases). CDR3 length equals 17 residues. CDR1 is MNHNS and CDR2 is SASEGT in the germline V gene. Written as DNA, the CDR3 is TGTGCCAGCAGTGGGGGGGTAGGGGGCCGGGACCAAGAGACGCAGTATTTC. Amino acids: CASSGGVGGRDQETQYF.

The chain is built from TRBV7-2 and TRBJ2-3; D is perhaps TRBD2 (6 bases). Trimming cost V 1 base and J 5 bases, with 10 bases left between them. The length of the CDR3 is 14 residues. The germline V gene has CDR1 SGHTA and CDR2 FQGNSA. The CDR3 DNA sequence: TGTGCCAGCAGCTTAGGACTAGAGGTAGATACGCAGTATTTT. Its protein is CASSLGLEVDTQYF.

The V and J genes are TRBV7-6 and TRBJ2-1, with TRBD2 identical over 13 bases. The CDR3 has 15 amino acids. The ends lost 5 bases at V and 9 bases at J; junction bases unmatched: 7. Germline CDR1 reads SGHVS; CDR2 reads FNYEAQ. CDR3 loop: CASSLGTSGNGEQFF. CDR3 coding DNA: TGTGCCAGCAGCCTCGGGACTAGCGGGAATGGTGAGCAGTTCTTC.

Regarding this clonotype: A junction end diverges from the germline sequence, so it may reflect a read error. The V call is TRBV6-1, the J call TRBJ2-1, with D possibly being TRBD1 (6 bases). The CDR3 totals 15 residues. CDR1 is MNHNS and CDR2 is SASEGT in the germline V gene. The CDR3: CAGGEGSGGKETQYF. DNA of the CDR3: TGTGCCGGGGGTGAAGGGAGTGGGGGCAAAGAGACGCAGTATTTC.

The V gene is TRBV12-3 or TRBV12-4, the J gene TRBJ2-3; 11 bases fit TRBD1. The tail of the sequence fits TRBJ2-5 better, so the J call may be wrong. This CDR3 comprises 15 residues. CDR3 in DNA: TGTGCCAGCAGCCTCGGACAGGGGGCTAAAGAGACCCAGTACTTC. Translating it yields CASSLGQGAKETQYF.

For this clonotype: Its ends do not fully match the called genes, so a read error is possible. V is TRBV6-1 and J is TRBJ2-4, with D possibly being TRBD2 (7 bases). CDR1 and CDR2 from the germline V gene are MNHNS and SASEGT. The CDR3 is 19 residues long. The CDR3 DNA sequence: TGTGCCAGCAGGTCCGCCCCTGTCGGGGGGCTGTGGGGCAAAAACACTCAGTACTTC. Its protein product is CASRSAPVGGLWGKNTQYF.

This clonotype was recorded only once. This rearrangement joins TRBV6-1 to TRBJ1-1; no definite D call. The germline V gene has CDR1 MNHNS and CDR2 SASEGT. The CDR3 runs 15 residues. V was clipped by 1 base and J by 4 bases, with 13 bases between them. This CDR3 is CASSEGRWGTTEAFF. The CDR3 coding sequence is TGTGCCAGCAGTGAAGGAAGGTGGGGAACCACTGAAGCTTTCTTT.

This clonotype was picked up one time. A read error may account for a junction end that differs from germline. The chain recombines TRBV10-2 with TRBJ1-5, with D tentatively TRBD1 (5 bases). The germline gives CDR1 WSHSY, CDR2 SAAADI. The CDR3 sequence is 15 residues long. CDR3 coding DNA: TGCGCCAGCAGCTTTACGGGGCAGGTCAATCAGCCCCAGAATTTT. This gives the protein CASSFTGQVNQPQNF.

This clonotype turned up a few times. The chain joins TRBV7-9 to TRBJ2-1; TRBD1 aligns across 8 bases. The last part of the DNA fits TRBJ2-5 better; the J call may be wrong. CDR3 size: 15 residues. The germline V gene has CDR1 SEHNR and CDR2 FQNEAQ (reference sequence). As DNA, the CDR3 is TGTGCCAGCAGCCCGGCCGGGACAGGACAAGAGACCCAGTACTTC. Residues: CASSPAGTGQETQYF.

This chain uses TRBV7-3 with TRBJ2-5; 8 nucleotides line up with TRBD2. The germline gives CDR1 SGHTA, CDR2 FQGTGA. This CDR3 region has 15 residues. J gave up 2 bases and V 0 bases, and 2 bases lay outside the gene matches. The CDR3 coding sequence is TGTGCCAGCAGCTTAACTGGCGGGGGGCAAGAGACCCAGTACTTC. Translating gives CASSLTGGGQETQYF.

This clonotype has a handful of counts. This sequence joins TRBV6-5 and TRBJ2-1, with D possibly matching TRBD1 (6 bases). This CDR3 has 15 amino acids. The V gene's germline CDR1 is MNHEY and CDR2 SVGAGI. Trimming pared 4 bases from V and 4 bases from J, leaving 14 bases between. The chain's CDR3 is CASSSSGATYNEQFF. In DNA form, the CDR3 reads TGTGCCAGCAGTTCCTCAGGGGCGACTTACAATGAGCAGTTCTTC.

Only a few counts were recorded for this clonotype. The chain employs TRBV7-3 and TRBJ2-1; D is perhaps TRBD2 (6 bases). V lost 5 bases and J 9 bases, leaving 14 bases between the germline ends. Germline CDR1 is SGHTA and CDR2 is FQGTGA. The CDR3 consists of 13 residues. CDR3 nucleotide sequence: TGTGCCAGCAGCCCCACTAGCTTCGGTGAGCAGTTCTTC. Amino acid sequence: CASSPTSFGEQFF.